This T cell receptor (beta chain) appears in the sequencing data of a study of identical twins. TCRdb used MiXCR to reprocess the 5' RACE reads, holding one entry per CDR3 protein. The sample holds 300,000 or so distinct CDR3 sequences; nearly 9.5% are singletons and the top ten take 6% to 8.5%. Trimming cost V 4 bases and J 12 bases; bases outside gene matches: 20. Per germline, CDR1 SGHDT and CDR2 YYEEEE. This CDR3 is built from 17 residues. Comment on this clonotype: As yet, its antigen is unknown.

General study results and limits: High-abundance cord blood beta clonotypes had fewer insertions; memory repertoires showed none. In beta out-of-frame sequences, the excess sharing between twins was weaker. Instead of following the same donors, the conclusions were based on cross-sectional statistical analysis.

The same specimen was also included in a second study, on yellow fever vaccine responses in identical twins. According to that study: After vaccination, twins' T cell response reportedly seemed partly convergent, partly personalized.

V gene TRBV5-6 combines with J gene TRBJ1-4; TRBD1 matches 8 bases. The receptor was isolated from a woman aged 18 to 35 in good health. Sequenced material: CD8+ T cells sorted from blood. CDR3 nucleotides: TGTGCCAGCAGCCGTCTTATTAGGACAGGGCAAAAACACGAACTGTTTTTT. As protein: CASSRLIRTGQKHELFF.